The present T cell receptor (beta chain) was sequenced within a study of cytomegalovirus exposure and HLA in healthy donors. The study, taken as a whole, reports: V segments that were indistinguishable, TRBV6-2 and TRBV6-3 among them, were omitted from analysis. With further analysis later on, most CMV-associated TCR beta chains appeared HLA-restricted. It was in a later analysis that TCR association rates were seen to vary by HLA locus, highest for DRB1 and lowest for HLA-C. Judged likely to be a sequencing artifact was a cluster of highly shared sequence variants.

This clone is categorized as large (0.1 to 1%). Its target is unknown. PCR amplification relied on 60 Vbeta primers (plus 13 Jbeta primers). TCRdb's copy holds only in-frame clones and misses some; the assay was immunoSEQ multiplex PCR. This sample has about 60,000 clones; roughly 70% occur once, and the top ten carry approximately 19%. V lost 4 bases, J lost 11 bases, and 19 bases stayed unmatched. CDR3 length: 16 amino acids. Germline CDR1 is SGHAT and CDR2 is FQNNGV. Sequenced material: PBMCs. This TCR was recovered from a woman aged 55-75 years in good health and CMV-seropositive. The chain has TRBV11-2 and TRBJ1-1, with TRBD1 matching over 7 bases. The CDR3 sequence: CASSSIGGPDLGGAFF. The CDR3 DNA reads TGTGCCAGCAGCTCCATAGGGGGCCCGGATCTCGGCGGGGCTTTCTTT.